The rows below give T cell receptor beta chains drawn from one sample of a study of blood T cell repertoires in COVID-19. Using immunoSEQ multiplex PCR, the repertoire was profiled, and TCRdb retains in-frame clones only, with some absent. The sample consists of about 110,000 clones, over 75% of them appearing once. Sample: peripheral blood. All receptors come from a human donor in a cohort sampled during active COVID-19. Both conserved end residues are part of each CDR3. Size is omitted from some rows. Given values are once, few, many or a class for expanded clones.

size: few
V: TRBV11-2
J: TRBJ1-2
CDR3: CASSLGLRTGGDYGYTF

size: NA
V: TRBV13
J: TRBJ2-7
CDR3: CASSSSLANHYEQYF

size: NA
V: TRBV7-9
J: TRBJ1-5
CDR3: CASSLVAGGLPNQPQHF

size: NA
V: TRBV6-5
J: TRBJ1-2
CDR3: CASRRLQVDYGYTF

size: NA
V: TRBV5-5
J: TRBJ1-6
CDR3: CASSLVGAGTANSPLHF

size: once
V: TRBV2
J: TRBJ2-7
CDR3: CASSEVREGYEQYF

size: NA
V: TRBV5-6
J: TRBJ1-3
CDR3: CASSLQGAGSGNTIYF

size: once
V: TRBV11-2
J: TRBJ1-6
CDR3: CASSLGGDRTPLHF

size: once
V: TRBV9
J: TRBJ2-4
CDR3: CASSAVEGAKNIQYF

size: few
V: TRBV4-1
J: TRBJ1-6
CDR3: CASSQITGGQSPLHF

size: NA
V: TRBV4-1
J: TRBJ2-7
CDR3: CASSSGIGYEQYF

size: once
V: TRBV19
J: TRBJ2-7
CDR3: CASSPGLAGGEQYF

size: NA
V: TRBV27
J: TRBJ2-7
CDR3: CASSFGGTPSEQYF

size: once
V: TRBV3-1/TRBV3-2
J: TRBJ2-4
CDR3: CASSQAPPGYVAKNIQYF

size: NA
V: TRBV7-9
J: TRBJ1-1
CDR3: CASSSTDFEAFF

size: NA
V: TRBV4-1
J: TRBJ2-6
CDR3: CASSVRQGALTGANVLTF

size: NA
V: TRBV10-3
J: TRBJ1-1
CDR3: CAIRSGGTGATGEAFF

size: NA
V: TRBV10-2
J: TRBJ2-4
CDR3: CASSPGLAGGPQGIQYF

size: few
V: TRBV11-2
J: TRBJ2-1
CDR3: CAARRRRGPYNEQFF

size: NA
V: TRBV7-2
J: TRBJ1-6
CDR3: CASSFLSGSGGNSPLHF

size: NA
V: TRBV5-1
J: TRBJ2-5
CDR3: CASSLSMVAGETETQYF

size: NA
V: TRBV13
J: TRBJ2-3
CDR3: CASSSGTSGNTDTQYF

size: NA
V: TRBV28
J: TRBJ2-5
CDR3: CASSSGQGGETQYF

size: NA
V: TRBV2
J: TRBJ2-7
CDR3: CASSTREEAEQYF

size: NA
V: TRBV4-1
J: TRBJ2-1
CDR3: CASSQGGDRLPEQFF

size: NA
V: TRBV9
J: TRBJ2-7
CDR3: CASSVSGREQYF

size: NA
V: TRBV3-1/TRBV3-2
J: TRBJ2-5
CDR3: CASRSSEGQETQYF

size: NA
V: TRBV6-5
J: TRBJ2-3
CDR3: CASSQTSGTDTQYF

size: once
V: TRBV5-5
J: TRBJ1-2
CDR3: CASSGVAPGYTF

size: NA
V: TRBV19
J: TRBJ2-1
CDR3: CASSISPAVEQFF

size: NA
V: TRBV18
J: TRBJ1-2
CDR3: CASSPNRDAYGYTF

size: NA
V: TRBV5-5
J: TRBJ2-5
CDR3: CASSARTGQQETQYF

size: NA
V: TRBV29-1
J: TRBJ2-1
CDR3: CSVVRASGYNEQFF

size: NA
V: TRBV19
J: TRBJ2-3
CDR3: CASSIVDSGTDTQYF

size: NA
V: TRBV24-1
J: TRBJ2-2
CDR3: CATSEGLAGVGTGELFF

size: NA
V: TRBV19
J: TRBJ1-2
CDR3: CASSSQNRNYGYTF